This entry lists 15 T cell receptor beta chains sequenced from one sample in a study of blood T cell repertoires in COVID-19. Only in-frame clones appear in the TCRdb table, and some are missing; sequencing was by immunoSEQ multiplex PCR. Here the sample spans more than 150,000 clones, roughly 90% being singletons. The specimen sequenced was peripheral blood. These receptors came from a middle-aged man with acute or convalescent COVID-19.

This chain connects TRBV7-9 to TRBJ1-6; a possible D gene is TRBD1 (5 bases). This CDR3 spans 17 amino acids. V was cut by 4 bases and J by 9 bases, with 22 bases left in between. Germline lookup yields CDR1 SEHNR and CDR2 FQNEAQ (reference sequence). The CDR3 nucleotides read TGTGCCAGCAGCTCAACTCCCGGACCCGGGGGGGGTTCACCCCTCCACTTT. The encoded protein is CASSSTPGPGGGSPLHF.

The rearrangement links TRBV7-9 to TRBJ1-2; D remains unclear. The germline CDR1 and CDR2 sequences are SEHNR and FQNEAQ (reference sequence). Trimming pared 1 base from V and 1 base from J, leaving 7 bases between. The length of the CDR3 is 14 residues. CDR3 protein: CASSLVPGNYGYTF. CDR3 DNA: TGTGCCAGCAGCTTAGTTCCGGGTAACTATGGCTACACCTTC.

In nucleotides, the CDR3 is TGTGCCAGCTCAGCCTACCCACTAGCGGGAGGGAACAATGAGCAGTTCTTC. Protein product: CASSAYPLAGGNNEQFF. The rearrangement joins TRBV18 to TRBJ2-1, with 13 nucleotides matching TRBD2. V was clipped by 5 bases and J by 5 bases; unmatched bases: 9. The CDR3 spans 17 residues. Germline V CDR1 and CDR2: KGHSH, LQKENI.

This chain joins TRBV7-9 and TRBJ2-1; the match to TRBD2 covers 8 bases. V lost 2 bases to trimming and J lost 6 bases; unmatched junction nucleotides: 6. The CDR3 totals 15 residues. Looked up from germline, CDR1 is SEHNR and CDR2 is FQNEAQ (reference sequence). Here the CDR3 reads CASSLRIRGGNEQFF. The CDR3 DNA is TGTGCCAGCAGCTTAAGGATTCGGGGGGGCAATGAGCAGTTCTTC.

For the CDR3, the DNA is TGCAGCGTTGGGGAGGGTCACAATGAGCAGTTCTTC. Translation: CSVGEGHNEQFF. The J gene is TRBJ2-1, the V gene TRBV29-1; TRBD2 matches at 7 bases. Germline CDR1 and CDR2: SQVTM and ANQGSEA. J gave up 5 bases and V 4 bases, and 2 bases lay outside the gene matches. The CDR3 is 12 residues long.

The CDR3 reads CASSTQGMYGYTF. For the CDR3, the DNA is TGTGCCAGTAGTACACAGGGAATGTATGGCTACACCTTC. The chain couples TRBV19 to TRBJ1-2; a weak D match, TRBD1 (6 bases). This CDR3 comprises 13 residues. With 4 bases removed from V and 5 bases from J, the gap between germline ends came to 11 bases. Germline CDR1 reads LNHDA; CDR2 reads SQIVND (reference sequence).

The chain uses TRBV27 and TRBJ2-3, with TRBD1 matching 8 bases. Per the germline V gene, CDR1 is MNHEY and CDR2 is SMNVEV (reference sequence). CDR3 size: 14 residues. J lost 7 bases, V lost 4 bases, and 7 bases had no gene match. The CDR3 DNA reads TGTGCCAGCAGTTCCTCAGGGGGCGAGTATACGCAGTATTTT. Protein product: CASSSSGGEYTQYF.

This sequence joins TRBV9 and TRBJ1-2; D is uncertain. The CDR3 is made up of 13 amino acids. Germline V lookup: CDR1 SGDLS, CDR2 YYNGEE. V lost 1 base, J lost 8 bases, and 12 bases lay in between. The CDR3 protein is CASSVLETGGYTF. CDR3 coding DNA: TGTGCCAGCAGCGTACTTGAGACGGGGGGCTACACCTTC.

This clone was observed once. The chain uses TRBV7-3 and TRBJ1-1, with a tentative D call TRBD1 (5 bases). V gave up 2 bases and J gave up 2 bases, with 9 bases separating them. The length of the CDR3 is 14 residues. CDR1 and CDR2 (germline): SGHTA, FQGTGA. CDR3 protein: CASSLAGTNTEAFF. In DNA form, the CDR3 reads TGTGCCAGCAGCTTAGCGGGGACCAACACTGAAGCTTTCTTT.

In its sample, this clone was seen once. The gene calls are TRBV18 and TRBJ1-4; D is undetermined. The CDR3 is 16 residues long. CDR1 and CDR2 from the germline V gene are KGHSH and LQKENI. V gave up 3 bases and J gave up 4 bases, with 15 bases separating them. The DNA for the CDR3 is TGTGCCAGCTCACCGGTAGGCGCACTAGATAATGAAAAACTGTTTTTT. It encodes CASSPVGALDNEKLFF.

This chain joins TRBV30 and TRBJ2-3, with TRBD2 matching 12 bases. This CDR3 is built from 15 residues. Looked up from germline, CDR1 is GTSNPN and CDR2 is SVGIG (reference sequence). The V and J ends lost 1 base and 6 bases, in that order; junction bases with no gene match: 5. The CDR3 spells CAWSGLAGVVDTQYF. The CDR3 nucleotides read TGTGCCTGGAGTGGACTAGCGGGAGTAGTCGATACGCAGTATTTT.

This clone was seen once. The genes are TRBV12-3 or TRBV12-4 and TRBJ1-1, with D perhaps TRBD1 (5 bases). V was cut by 6 bases and J by 4 bases, with 9 bases left in between. The length of the CDR3 is 12 residues. CDR3 protein: CASSRDPTEAFF. The DNA of the CDR3 is TGTGCCAGCAGCAGGGATCCCACTGAAGCTTTCTTT.

The J gene is TRBJ2-7, the V gene TRBV5-4, with D unclear. The CDR3 is 13 residues long. The germline CDR1 and CDR2 sequences are SGHNT and YYREEE (reference sequence). The CDR3: CASSSRGLEKTAV. The CDR3 region has the DNA TGTGCCAGCAGCTCCCGAGGCCTAGAGAAAACCGCCGTC.

The chain has TRBV9 and TRBJ1-4; D may be TRBD1 (5 bases). Germline CDR1 and CDR2: SGDLS and YYNGEE. This CDR3 spans 16 amino acids. The V end lost 4 bases, the J end lost 0 bases, and 13 bases lay between the germline ends. This chain's CDR3 is CASSPTGPPTNEKLFF. For the CDR3, the DNA is TGTGCCAGCAGCCCAACAGGACCCCCAACTAATGAAAAACTGTTTTTT.

This chain's CDR3 is CMCGRGINTGELFF. The CDR3, as DNA: TGTATGTGCGGGCGGGGTATCAACACCGGGGAGCTGTTTTTT. The V gene is TRBV30, the J gene TRBJ2-2; D might be TRBD2 (6 bases). The germline gives CDR1 GTSNPN, CDR2 SVGIG (reference sequence). The CDR3 spans 14 residues.